The 26 T cell receptor beta chains below were found in one sample sequenced in a study of graft-versus-host responses after intestinal transplantation. Clones were sequenced by immunoSEQ multiplex PCR, and TCRdb holds only the in-frame ones, with some missing. The repertoire includes approximately 10,000 clones, 70% to 80% of them detected once, and 4.3% sits in the top ten. To release intraepithelial and lamina propria lymphocytes, the graft tissue was processed. The material was ileum tissue, obtained 142 days after intestinal transplantation. These receptors were collected from a human patient who received an intestinal transplant, so some T cells may come from the graft donor.

The V gene is TRBV27, the J gene TRBJ2-2; D is perhaps TRBD2 (6 bases). CDR1 MNHEY and CDR2 SMNVEV come from the germline V gene (reference sequence). Between the trimmed V and J ends, which lost 6 bases and 13 bases, there was a span of 12 bases. This CDR3 has 11 residues. The CDR3 loop is CASSWGERLFF. CDR3 DNA sequence: TGTGCCAGCAGCTGGGGGGAACGGCTGTTTTTT.

The chain uses TRBV7-9 and TRBJ1-2; TRBD1 is a possible D gene (6 bases). Trimming pared 9 bases from V and 2 bases from J, leaving 7 bases between. The length of the CDR3 is 11 residues. Germline V gives CDR1 SEHNR, CDR2 FQNEAQ (reference sequence). The CDR3 DNA sequence: TGTGCCAGTACAGGGAACTATGGCTACACCTTC. Its translation: CASTGNYGYTF.

This clone was seen a few times. The chain is built from TRBV11-2 and TRBJ2-7; 7 nucleotides align to TRBD1. J gave up 7 bases and V 1 base, and 7 bases lay outside the gene matches. Germline V CDR1 and CDR2: SGHAT, FQNNGV. The CDR3 extends over 14 amino acids. CDR3 loop: CASSLVGGQAEQYF. The CDR3 DNA is TGTGCCAGCAGCTTAGTAGGCGGACAGGCGGAGCAGTACTTC.

This clone was seen once. V usage is TRBV2 and J usage is TRBJ2-1; D ambiguous. Trimming stripped 2 bases from V and 1 base from J, with 9 bases between. The V gene's germline CDR1 is SNHLY and CDR2 FYNNEI. This CDR3 is built from 15 residues. The CDR3 DNA is TGTGCCAGCAGTGAACAGGCCTATTCCTACAATGAGCAGTTCTTC. Residues: CASSEQAYSYNEQFF.

The chain joins TRBV19 to TRBJ2-4; TRBD2 is a possible D gene (5 bases). V was cut by 1 base and J by 6 bases, with 13 bases left in between. Germline assignment: CDR1 LNHDA and CDR2 SQIVND (reference sequence). The CDR3 is 15 residues long. The CDR3 nucleotides read TGTGCCAGTAGTATAGGGCTAGCCTTCTTAAACATTCAGTACTTC. Its protein is CASSIGLAFLNIQYF.

The genes are TRBV5-5 and TRBJ2-7; a weak D match, TRBD2 (6 bases). Looked up from germline, CDR1 is SGHKS and CDR2 is YYEKEE (reference sequence). V was cut by 4 bases and J by 5 bases, with 10 bases left in between. The CDR3 runs 12 residues. The CDR3 DNA reads TGTGCCAGCAGCCCGGGGGTCCACGAGCAGTACTTC. Translated: CASSPGVHEQYF.

This chain uses TRBV4-2 with TRBJ2-7; D uncertain. The V and J ends lost 0 bases and 2 bases respectively, with 17 bases between them. From germline, CDR1 is LGHNA and CDR2 YNFKEQ. CDR3 length: 17 amino acids. The CDR3 nucleotides are TGTGCCAGCAGCCAAGATCGAGCCCTAGGCGGTCCCTACGAGCAGTACTTC. Its translation is CASSQDRALGGPYEQYF.

The V and J genes are TRBV5-5 and TRBJ1-1, with D possibly being TRBD1 (6 bases). V was trimmed by 4 bases and J by 7 bases, leaving 14 bases between them. The CDR3 extends over 13 amino acids. From germline, CDR1 is SGHKS and CDR2 YYEKEE (reference sequence). CDR3 nucleotides: TGTGCCAGCAGCGGACCGGGACACAATGAAGCTTTCTTT. Its protein is CASSGPGHNEAFF.

This rearrangement joins TRBV29-1 to TRBJ1-2; the D gene is possibly TRBD1 (5 bases). Germline CDR1 SQVTM, CDR2 ANQGSEA. The CDR3 extends over 11 amino acids. Trimming cost V 6 bases and J 5 bases, with 10 bases left between them. Here the CDR3 reads CSVRTLYGYTF. DNA of the CDR3: TGCAGCGTCCGGACACTTTATGGCTACACCTTC.

J is TRBJ2-5 and V is TRBV10-3; no definite D call. The CDR3 is made up of 14 amino acids. The germline V gene encodes CDR1 ENHRY and CDR2 SYGVKD. The ends were cut back, 1 base at V and 4 bases at J, with 10 bases in the middle. In DNA form, the CDR3 reads TGTGCCATCAGTGAGTTTCAGGTCGTAGAGACCCAGTACTTC. Protein product: CAISEFQVVETQYF.

The DNA of the CDR3 is TGTGCCATCAGTGTACAGGGGGAATCTTCACCCCTCCACTTT. It is translated as CAISVQGESSPLHF. This rearrangement joins TRBV10-3 to TRBJ1-6; 8 bases align to TRBD1. The germline V gene has CDR1 ENHRY and CDR2 SYGVKD. This CDR3 is built from 14 residues. After removal of 4 bases from V and 9 bases from J, the junction contained 5 bases not matched to a gene.

V is TRBV7-8 and J is TRBJ2-7; possibly TRBD2 for D (5 bases). Germline V gene data show CDR1 as SGHVS and CDR2 as FQNEAQ. CDR3 length: 14 amino acids. Deletions cut 2 bases from V and 0 bases from J, with 8 bases between. This chain's CDR3 is CASSLLGSSYEQYF. Written as DNA, the CDR3 is TGTGCCAGCAGCTTACTGGGGAGCTCCTACGAGCAGTACTTC. The complete variable domain, with remaining parts taken from reference TRBV7-8 and TRBJ2-7, reads GAGVSQSPRYKVAKRGQDVALRCDPISGHVSLFWYQQALGQGPEFLTYFQNEAQLDKSGLPSDRFFAERPEGSVSTLKIQRTQQEDSAVYLCASSLLGSSYEQYFGPGTRLTVT.

The chain combines TRBV2 with TRBJ2-1; D call uncertain. Germline loops: CDR1 SNHLY, CDR2 FYNNEI. Trimming removed 8 bases from V and 4 bases from J, with 6 bases in between. This CDR3 comprises 11 residues. The CDR3: CASSLYNEQFF. In DNA form, the CDR3 reads TGTGCCAGCTCCCTATACAATGAGCAGTTCTTC.

This sequence joins TRBV27 and TRBJ2-7, with D possibly TRBD1 on 6 matching bases. The CDR3 spans 14 residues. Trimming pared 5 bases from V and 0 bases from J, leaving 11 bases between. The germline V gene encodes CDR1 MNHEY and CDR2 SMNVEV (reference sequence). The CDR3 DNA reads as TGTGCCAGCAGTCCACGACAGGCCTCCTACGAGCAGTACTTC. It codes for CASSPRQASYEQYF.

The V and J genes are TRBV7-2 and TRBJ2-7; TRBD2 matches at 10 bases. V gave up 1 base and J gave up 5 bases; unmatched junction bases: 11. The V gene's germline CDR1 is SGHTA and CDR2 FQGNSA. This CDR3 is 17 amino acids long. The CDR3: CASSLGVLAGGENEQYF. The CDR3 DNA is TGTGCCAGCAGCTTAGGGGTGTTAGCGGGGGGAGAAAACGAGCAGTACTTC.

The V and J genes are TRBV5-4 and TRBJ2-3; TRBD2 matches at 9 bases. The CDR3 covers 14 residues. Germline V gives CDR1 SGHNT, CDR2 YYREEE (reference sequence). Trimming removed 7 bases from V and 1 base from J; junction bases left unmatched: 4. CDR3 nucleotide sequence: TGTGCCAGCCGACAGCGGGGGGGCACAGATACGCAGTATTTT. This codes for CASRQRGGTDTQYF.

The rearrangement links TRBV4-2 to TRBJ2-7, with D tentatively TRBD2 (5 bases). The CDR3 consists of 15 residues. Trimming took off 4 bases at V and 4 bases at J, with 17 bases between the two ends. CDR1 is LGHNA and CDR2 is YNFKEQ in the germline V gene. The CDR3 bases are TGTGCCAGCAGCCCCCGGGTAGCGCGAACGTACGAGCAGTACTTC. It yields the protein CASSPRVARTYEQYF.

J is TRBJ2-1 and V is TRBV19; 8 bases are shared with TRBD2. V trimming: 7 bases; J trimming: 2 bases; junction bases outside the gene matches: 10. The germline V gene encodes CDR1 LNHDA and CDR2 SQIVND (reference sequence). The CDR3 is 16 amino acids. DNA for the CDR3: TGTGCCAGTACCCAACCGGGACTAGTTCCCTACAATGAGCAGTTCTTC. This translates into CASTQPGLVPYNEQFF.

The chain is built from TRBV4-1 and TRBJ1-2, with TRBD1 identical over 7 bases. The junction had 8 bases not matched to a gene; V was cut back by 2 bases and J by 5 bases. The CDR3 contains 15 residues. Germline V gene sequence: CDR1 MGHRA, CDR2 YSYEKL. In nucleotides, the CDR3 is TGCGCCAGCAGCCAACCTGGGACAGCCGCTTATGGCTACACCTTC. Translating gives CASSQPGTAAYGYTF.

This clone was picked up one time. The rearrangement links TRBV7-3 to TRBJ1-1; D not resolved. V lost 5 bases and J lost 3, with 13 bases in between. Germline V lookup: CDR1 SGHTA, CDR2 FQGTGA. The CDR3 covers 14 residues. The CDR3 spells CASSRGEGHTEAFF. DNA for the CDR3: TGTGCCAGCAGCCGCGGGGAGGGTCACACTGAAGCTTTCTTT.

The chain links TRBV4-1 to TRBJ1-6; 10 nucleotides align to TRBD1. J lost 7 bases, V lost 0 bases, and 6 bases had no gene match. This CDR3 region has 17 residues. CDR1 and CDR2 (germline): MGHRA, YSYEKL. CDR3 protein: CASSQEGWGQGNSPLHF. DNA of the CDR3: TGCGCCAGCAGCCAAGAGGGATGGGGACAGGGGAATTCACCCCTCCACTTT.

The chain uses TRBV7-2 and TRBJ2-1; 8 positions agree with TRBD1. Germline trimming cut 5 bases from V and 2 bases from J; bases unmatched to any gene: 5. This CDR3 contains 15 residues. Germline lookup yields CDR1 SGHTA and CDR2 FQGNSA. The CDR3 spells CASSPRTGPYNEQFF. In nucleotides, the CDR3 is TGTGCCAGCAGCCCGAGGACAGGGCCCTACAATGAGCAGTTCTTC. The variable domain in full, completed from reference TRBV7-2 and TRBJ2-1, reads GAGVSQSPSNKVTEKGKDVELRCDPISGHTALYWYRQSLGQGLEFLIYFQGNSAPDKSGLPSDRFSAERTGGSVSTLTIQRTQQEDSAVYLCASSPRTGPYNEQFFGPGTRLTVL.

V gene TRBV29-1 combines with J gene TRBJ2-5, with 7 bases fitting TRBD1. V shed 6 bases and J 7 bases; nucleotides not matched to a gene: 17. The V gene's germline CDR1 is SQVTM and CDR2 ANQGSEA. This CDR3 has 15 residues. The CDR3 reads CSVEPGQQRTGTQYF. CDR3 DNA sequence: TGCAGCGTAGAACCGGGACAGCAAAGGACCGGGACCCAGTACTTC.

The genes are TRBV27 and TRBJ2-3, with 10 bases identical to TRBD2. The CDR3 is 13 amino acids. The germline CDR1 and CDR2 sequences are MNHEY and SMNVEV (reference sequence). V shed 5 bases and J 6 bases; nucleotides not matched to a gene: 2. The DNA for the CDR3 is TGTGCCAGCAGTCTAGCGGGAGCCGATACGCAGTATTTT. Its protein product is CASSLAGADTQYF.

The V gene is TRBV6-9, the J gene TRBJ1-6; a possible D gene is TRBD1 (5 bases). CDR3 size: 17 residues. Germline CDR1 MNHGY, CDR2 SVAAGI. The V and J ends lost 4 bases and 6 bases respectively, with 19 bases between them. The CDR3 region is CASSLVPPRGGNSPLHF. In DNA form, the CDR3 reads TGTGCCAGCAGTTTGGTTCCCCCGCGGGGGGGTAATTCACCCCTCCACTTT.

J is TRBJ2-1 and V is TRBV9; D ambiguous. Germline V gene lookup returns CDR1 SGDLS and CDR2 YYNGEE. The V end was cut by 3 bases, the J end by 6 bases, with 10 bases between. The CDR3 is 13 amino acids. The CDR3 DNA reads as TGTGCCAGCAGCGCCGAGATGATCAATGAGCAGTTCTTC. This translates into CASSAEMINEQFF.